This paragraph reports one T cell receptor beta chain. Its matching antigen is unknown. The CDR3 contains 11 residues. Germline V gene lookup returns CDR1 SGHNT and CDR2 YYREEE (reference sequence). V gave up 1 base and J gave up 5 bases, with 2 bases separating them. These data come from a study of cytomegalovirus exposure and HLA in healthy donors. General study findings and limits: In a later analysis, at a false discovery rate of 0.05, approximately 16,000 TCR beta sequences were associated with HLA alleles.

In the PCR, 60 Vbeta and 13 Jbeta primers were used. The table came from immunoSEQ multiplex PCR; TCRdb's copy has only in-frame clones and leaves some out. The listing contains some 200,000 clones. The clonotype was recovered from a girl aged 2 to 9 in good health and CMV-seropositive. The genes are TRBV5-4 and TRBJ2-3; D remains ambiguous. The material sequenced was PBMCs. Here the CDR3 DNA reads TGTGCCAGCAGCTTGCTAGATACGCAGTATTTT. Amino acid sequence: CASSLLDTQYF.